The TCR beta chain under discussion was sequenced for a study of beta chain features in type 1 diabetes. This clone came up a few times. As every portion of the isolated RNA was reverse transcribed, the sequencing read expressed TCRB transcripts. Clones were sequenced by immunoSEQ multiplex PCR, and TCRdb holds only the in-frame ones, with some missing. The table lists 900,000 or so clones, roughly a sixth of them singletons. V was shortened by 4 bases and J by 6 bases, with 9 bases between the two germline ends. This CDR3 has 12 residues. Germline V lookup: CDR1 SQVTM, CDR2 ANQGSEA. The sequence derives from a young woman in good health. The specimen sequenced was naive CD4+ T cells from blood. This chain uses TRBV29-1 with TRBJ1-4; TRBD1 is a possible D gene (6 bases). CDR3 in DNA: TGCAGCGTTGCAGGGGAGGATGAAAAACTGTTTTTT. Translated: CSVAGEDEKLFF.